Presented here are 16 T cell receptor beta chains from one specimen sequenced in a study of T cell repertoires in cytomegalovirus infection. Antigens for these TCRs are unknown. TCRdb reprocessed the reads with MiXCR, giving one entry per CDR3 protein. The data show 570,000 or so distinct CDR3 sequences, almost 40% seen once. The starting material was cultured PBMCs, obtained from culture after CMV antigen stimulation. These receptors were obtained from a human donor in good health (CMV status not recorded). Some clones in this sample may be carry-over from other donors' samples.

This clonotype was recorded a few times. The genes are TRBV20-1 and TRBJ1-6, with 8 bases aligning to TRBD1. Germline CDR1 and CDR2: DFQATT and SNEGSKA (reference sequence). V shed 4 bases and J 0 bases; nucleotides not matched to a gene: 5. This CDR3 contains 16 residues. The DNA for the CDR3 is TGCAGTGCTAACCGACAGGGGAGCTCCTATAATTCACCCCTCCACTTT. Its translation: CSANRQGSSYNSPLHF.

The J gene is TRBJ1-4, the V gene TRBV4-1; the D gene is possibly TRBD1 (5 bases). Looked up from germline, CDR1 is MGHRA and CDR2 is YSYEKL. The CDR3 contains 18 residues. V lost 0 bases, J lost 8 bases, and 22 bases lay in between. CDR3 nucleotide sequence: TGCGCCAGCAGCCAAGATCCCATAGGGGTGGCCATCGGCGAAAAACTGTTTTTT. Amino acids: CASSQDPIGVAIGEKLFF.

The gene calls are TRBV11-2 and TRBJ1-1; a possible D gene is TRBD1 (6 bases). CDR3 length: 15 residues. Germline assignment: CDR1 SGHAT and CDR2 FQNNGV. V was shortened by 4 bases and J by 2 bases, with 14 bases between the two germline ends. The CDR3 region is CASSYEGGYNTEAFF. Written as DNA, the CDR3 is TGTGCCAGCAGCTACGAAGGGGGGTACAACACTGAAGCTTTCTTT. Combining the CDR3 with reference TRBV11-2 and TRBJ1-1 gives the whole variable domain EAGVAQSPRYKIIEKRQSVAFWCNPISGHATLYWYQQILGQGPKLLIQFQNNGVVDDSQLPKDRFSAERLKGVDSTLKIQPAKLEDSAVYLCASSYEGGYNTEAFFGQGTRLTVV.

V gene TRBV29-1 combines with J gene TRBJ1-2, with TRBD1 matching over 7 bases. Germline CDR1 reads SQVTM; CDR2 reads ANQGSEA. The CDR3 has 13 residues. V lost 5 bases to trimming and J lost 0 bases; unmatched junction nucleotides: 3. Here the CDR3 DNA reads TGCAGCGTTTCCGGGACAGCTAACTATGGCTACACCTTC. Protein product: CSVSGTANYGYTF.

This clonotype occurred a few times. This sequence joins TRBV19 and TRBJ1-3; no clear D. This CDR3 spans 15 amino acids. CDR1 is LNHDA and CDR2 is SQIVND in the germline V gene (reference sequence). Trimming removed 4 bases from V and 1 base from J, with 11 bases in between. The CDR3 is CASSTGFASGNTIYF. CDR3 DNA: TGTGCCAGTAGTACCGGGTTCGCTTCTGGAAACACCATATATTTT. Supplemented by reference TRBV19 and TRBJ1-3, the full variable domain reads DGGITQSPKYLFRKEGQNVTLSCEQNLNHDAMYWYRQDPGQGLRLIYYSQIVNDFQKGDIAEGYSVSREKKESFPLTVTSAQKNPTAFYLCASSTGFASGNTIYFGEGSWLTVV.

DNA for the CDR3: TGTGCCAGCAGCTTAGGGGGGCCCCAACCCTACGAGCAGTACTTC. Translated, it gives CASSLGGPQPYEQYF. The chain is built from TRBV7-2 and TRBJ2-7, with a tentative D call TRBD1 (6 bases). Trimming removed 1 base at V and 2 bases at J, with 12 bases between. The CDR3 is made up of 15 amino acids. Germline CDR1 SGHTA, CDR2 FQGNSA. Variable domain in full (rest from reference TRBV7-2 and TRBJ2-7): GAGVSQSPSNKVTEKGKDVELRCDPISGHTALYWYRQSLGQGLEFLIYFQGNSAPDKSGLPSDRFSAERTGGSVSTLTIQRTQQEDSAVYLCASSLGGPQPYEQYFGPGTRLTVT.

This clonotype came up a few times. The J gene is TRBJ2-5, the V gene TRBV7-2; D gene unclear. The CDR3 contains 15 residues. Trimming shortened V by 5 bases and J by 5 bases, and 18 bases separated the two germline ends. The germline V gene encodes CDR1 SGHTA and CDR2 FQGNSA. In DNA form, the CDR3 reads TGTGCCAGCAGCCCACTCGCTTCTGACGGGGAGACCCAGTACTTC. It codes for CASSPLASDGETQYF.

This sequence joins TRBV7-9 and TRBJ2-7, with 7 bases lining up with TRBD1. J lost 6 bases, V lost 5 bases, and 10 bases had no gene match. This CDR3 is built from 14 residues. In germline, CDR1 is SEHNR, CDR2 FQNEAQ (reference sequence). Written as DNA, the CDR3 is TGTGCCAGCAGCCCGCCCAGGGGGACGTTCGAGCAGTACTTC. It is translated as CASSPPRGTFEQYF.

The table lists this clonotype with a few counts. The V and J genes are TRBV2 and TRBJ2-1; either TRBD1 or TRBD2 may supply D (5 bases each). Trimming cost V 8 bases and J 9 bases, with 11 bases left between them. The CDR3 has 11 residues. CDR1 is SNHLY, CDR2 FYNNEI, per germline. The CDR3 spells CASLTRGEQFF. The CDR3 DNA follows: TGTGCCAGCTTGACGAGGGGTGAGCAGTTCTTC.

The CDR3 sequence is CASSELGGGAQRGETQYF. The CDR3 DNA reads TGCGCCAGCAGTGAGCTCGGCGGGGGGGCTCAACGGGGAGAGACCCAGTACTTC. V gene TRBV10-2 combines with J gene TRBJ2-5; 9 nucleotides align to TRBD2. V trimming: 2 bases; J trimming: 4 bases; junction bases outside the gene matches: 14. The germline V gene has CDR1 WSHSY and CDR2 SAAADI. CDR3 size: 18 residues.

V is TRBV6-5 and J is TRBJ1-2; D may be TRBD1 (5 bases). The CDR3 contains 16 residues. CDR1 is MNHEY and CDR2 is SVGAGI in the germline V gene. Trimming left V 5 bases short and J 4 bases short, with 20 bases between. CDR3 region: CASSPRGGRGGYGYTF. The CDR3 nucleotides are TGTGCCAGCAGTCCCCGCGGAGGTCGGGGGGGCTATGGCTACACCTTC.

The sample holds many counts of this clonotype. The chain has TRBV7-2 and TRBJ2-7; TRBD1 agrees at 11 bases. This CDR3 is built from 16 residues. Germline loops: CDR1 SGHTA, CDR2 FQGNSA. Trimming took 4 bases from V and 2 from J; bases not matched to a gene: 7. CDR3 loop: CASSSRGGQGAYEQYF. The CDR3 DNA reads TGTGCCAGCAGCTCACGCGGGGGACAGGGGGCCTACGAGCAGTACTTC.

The chain carries TRBV7-2 and TRBJ1-5, with TRBD1 as a possible D gene (5 bases). Germline CDR1 SGHTA, CDR2 FQGNSA. There are 15 residues in the CDR3. Trimming shortened V by 2 bases and J by 1 base, and 9 bases separated the two germline ends. The CDR3 bases are TGTGCCAGCAGCTTATTGGGGGGGAGCAATCAGCCCCAGCATTTT. Encoded protein: CASSLLGGSNQPQHF.

The chain has TRBV7-2 and TRBJ2-3; perhaps TRBD2 as D (7 bases). Per germline, CDR1 SGHTA and CDR2 FQGNSA. There are 15 residues in the CDR3. Trimming removed 7 bases from V and 5 bases from J, with 19 bases in between. CDR3 loop: CASNPPRGARDTQYF. CDR3 in DNA: TGTGCCAGCAACCCCCCCCGGGGGGCACGAGATACGCAGTATTTT.

The sample holds a few counts of this clonotype. The rearrangement joins TRBV7-9 to TRBJ1-4, with 7 bases fitting TRBD1. The V segment lost 5 bases and the J segment 4 bases; nucleotides outside the gene matches: 4. Germline V gene lookup returns CDR1 SEHNR and CDR2 FQNEAQ (reference sequence). The CDR3 runs 14 residues. For the CDR3, the DNA is TGTGCCAGCAGCACGGACAGGTTTAATGAAAAACTGTTTTTT. Translation gives CASSTDRFNEKLFF.

V gene TRBV6-2 or TRBV6-3 combines with J gene TRBJ1-4; D uncertain. The germline V and J ends were trimmed by 2 bases and 7 bases, with 8 bases remaining between them. Germline V lookup: CDR1 MNHEY, CDR2 SVGEGT. The CDR3 contains 13 residues. CDR3 DNA sequence: TGTGCCAGCAGTTACCCGCCAACTGAAAAACTGTTTTTT. This codes for CASSYPPTEKLFF.